This TCR beta chain was observed in a study of T cell repertoires in cytomegalovirus infection. Study-level information: Both a matching HLA type and CMV infection were indicated by public TCR beta signatures. Study-level results: The response measured ex vivo was dominated by TCR beta clonotypes (HLA-C-restricted and CMV-specific).

The CDR3 is made up of 9 amino acids. V lost 11 bases and J 10 bases, leaving 9 bases between the germline ends. Germline CDR1 reads MNHNS; CDR2 reads SASEGT. TCRdb reanalysed the reads using MiXCR and keeps one entry per CDR3 protein. The sample yields tens of thousands of distinct CDR3 sequences, roughly 20% seen once. This clonotype was counted at least ten times. Its matching antigen is unknown. The sample here was CD8+ T cells from cultured PBMCs, taken from culture after CMV antigen stimulation. The TCR originated in a human donor in good health (CMV status not recorded). Some clones in this sample may be carry-over from other donors' samples. The genes are TRBV6-1 and TRBJ2-1; perhaps TRBD2 as D (5 bases). The CDR3 region has the DNA TGTGCCGCCGGACTGGAGCAGTTCTTC. Encoded protein: CAAGLEQFF.